The next 9 T cell receptor beta chains were all read from a single sample in a study of T cell repertoires in cytomegalovirus infection (dated by TCRdb to the late 2010s). TCRdb lists the instrument as Illumina HiSeq 1500. Using fastp at Q25 and MiXCR, TCRdb reprocessed the public reads and kept productive beta chains. Every entry covers one CDR3 protein and lists the most common genes and DNA from its rows. This sample has 60,000 to 75,000 distinct CDR3 sequences in its table, and more than 25% of those were observed once. The ten biggest clones cover 45% to 65% of the sample. No antigens are known for them. This specimen's treatment or condition label, per the study, means: in vitro stimulation with specific CMV peptide epitopes to enrich CMV-specific T cells. Material: CD8+ T cells from cultured PBMCs, obtained from culture after CMV antigen stimulation. The receptors originated from a human donor in good health (CMV status not recorded). Some clones in this sample may be carry-over from other donors' samples.

This clonotype has more than one count but fewer than ten. The gene calls are TRBV6-2 or TRBV6-3 and TRBJ2-2; a possible D gene is TRBD2 (5 bases). CDR1 is MNHEY and CDR2 is SVGEGT in the germline V gene. Trimming stripped 7 bases from V and 5 bases from J, with 20 bases between. This CDR3 is 16 amino acids long. The CDR3 protein is CASNDLGSPLTGELFF. CDR3 nucleotides: TGTGCCAGCAACGACCTAGGGAGCCCTTTGACCGGGGAGCTGTTTTTT.

The table lists this clonotype with many counts. The chain employs TRBV12-3 or TRBV12-4 and TRBJ2-7; D is ambiguous. This CDR3 has 12 residues. Trimming removed 4 bases from V and 1 base from J, with 5 bases in between. In DNA form, the CDR3 reads TGTGCCAGCAGTTACCTATCCTACGAGCAGTACTTC. It is translated as CASSYLSYEQYF.

CDR3 protein: CASSPTGPGNEQFF. CDR3 DNA sequence: TGTGCCAGCAGCCCGACAGGACCTGGGAATGAGCAGTTCTTC. The V and J genes are TRBV5-4 and TRBJ2-1, with D tentatively TRBD1 (6 bases). Deletions cut 4 bases from V and 7 bases from J, with 15 bases between. The CDR3 covers 14 residues. The V gene's germline CDR1 is SGHNT and CDR2 YYREEE (reference sequence).

This clonotype was counted only a few times. The chain has TRBV12-3 or TRBV12-4 and TRBJ2-3, with 7 bases fitting TRBD1. The CDR3 runs to 14 residues. The V and J ends lost 5 bases and 4 bases, in that order; junction bases with no gene match: 6. DNA for the CDR3: TGTGCCAGCAGTCTGACAGGGTGGGCAGATACGCAGTATTTT. This sequence encodes CASSLTGWADTQYF.

This clonotype was found a few times. This chain uses TRBV2 with TRBJ1-2, with 7 bases lining up with TRBD1. With V trimmed by 6 bases and J by 1 base, 8 bases remained unmatched. The CDR3 length is 15 residues. In germline, CDR1 is SNHLY, CDR2 FYNNEI. The CDR3 loop is CASSAWTGYNYGYTF. DNA for the CDR3: TGTGCCAGCAGCGCATGGACAGGATATAACTATGGCTACACCTTC.

The gene calls are TRBV10-2 and TRBJ1-2; tentative D call: TRBD1 (5 bases). Trimming took 10 bases from V and 4 from J, leaving 10 bases between them. The CDR3 consists of 11 residues. Looked up from germline, CDR1 is WSHSY and CDR2 is SAAADI. DNA for the CDR3: TGCGCCACCCTCGACAGCTATGGCTACACCTTC. Translation gives CATLDSYGYTF.

This clonotype appeared many times. V gene TRBV7-9 combines with J gene TRBJ2-3; tentative D call: TRBD2 (5 bases). Germline V gene data show CDR1 as SEHNR and CDR2 as FQNEAQ (reference sequence). CDR3 size: 16 residues. V lost 5 bases and J lost 5, with 20 bases in between. The CDR3 sequence is CASSLPWDSAVDTQYF. The CDR3 bases are TGTGCCAGCAGCCTGCCATGGGATAGCGCGGTAGATACGCAGTATTTT.

This clonotype was counted between two and nine times. The chain combines TRBV4-3 with TRBJ2-2; D gene uncertain. Trimming shortened V by 2 bases and J by 3 bases, and 13 bases separated the two germline ends. CDR3 size: 16 residues. Germline values: CDR1 LGHNA, CDR2 YSLEER. CDR3 bases: TGCGCCAGCAGCCAACCCGTGGGCAGCGACACCGGGGAGCTGTTTTTT. This codes for CASSQPVGSDTGELFF.

The chain carries TRBV27 and TRBJ2-1, with D uncertain. This CDR3 contains 12 residues. Germline V gene data show CDR1 as MNHEY and CDR2 as SMNVEV (reference sequence). Deletions cut 5 bases from V and 10 bases from J, with 12 bases between. CDR3 region: CASSTAFGEQFF. Written as DNA, the CDR3 is TGTGCCAGCAGTACGGCCTTCGGAGAGCAGTTCTTC.